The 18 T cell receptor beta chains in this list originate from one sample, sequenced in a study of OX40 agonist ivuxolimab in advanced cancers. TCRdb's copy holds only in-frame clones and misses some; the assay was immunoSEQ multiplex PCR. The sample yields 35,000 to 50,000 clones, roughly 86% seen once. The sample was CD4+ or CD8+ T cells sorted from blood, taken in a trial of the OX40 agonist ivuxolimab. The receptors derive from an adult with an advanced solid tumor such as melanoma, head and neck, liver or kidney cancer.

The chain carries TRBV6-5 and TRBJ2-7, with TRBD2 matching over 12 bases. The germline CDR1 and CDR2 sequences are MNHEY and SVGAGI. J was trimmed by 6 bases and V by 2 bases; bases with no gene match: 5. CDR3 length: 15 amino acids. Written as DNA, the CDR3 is TGTGCCAGCAGTTACGGACTAGCGGGAACGGGCGAGCAGTACTTC. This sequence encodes CASSYGLAGTGEQYF.

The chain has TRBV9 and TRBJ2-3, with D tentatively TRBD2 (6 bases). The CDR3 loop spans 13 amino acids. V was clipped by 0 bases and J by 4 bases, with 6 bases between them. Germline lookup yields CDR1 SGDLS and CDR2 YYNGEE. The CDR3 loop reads CASSVGGADTQYF. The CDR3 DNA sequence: TGTGCCAGCAGCGTAGGGGGGGCAGATACGCAGTATTTT.

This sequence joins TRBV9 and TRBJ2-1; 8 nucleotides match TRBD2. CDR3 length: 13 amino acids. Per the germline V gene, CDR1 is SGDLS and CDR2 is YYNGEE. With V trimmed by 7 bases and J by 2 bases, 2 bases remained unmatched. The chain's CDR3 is CASGLAPYNEQFF. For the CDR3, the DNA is TGTGCCAGCGGACTAGCACCCTACAATGAGCAGTTCTTC.

This CDR3 is CASSWGRSYEQFF. Here the CDR3 DNA reads TGTGCCAGCAGCTGGGGACGTAGCTATGAGCAGTTCTTC. The genes are TRBV7-8 and TRBJ2-1; the D call may be TRBD1 or TRBD2 (5 bases each). This CDR3 region has 13 residues. Trimming pared 4 bases from V and 8 bases from J, leaving 12 bases between. CDR1 and CDR2 from the germline V gene are SGHVS and FQNEAQ.

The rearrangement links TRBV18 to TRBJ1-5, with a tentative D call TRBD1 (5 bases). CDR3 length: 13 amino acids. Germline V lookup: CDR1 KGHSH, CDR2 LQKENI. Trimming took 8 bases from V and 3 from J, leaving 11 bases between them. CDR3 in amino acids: CASRGGSNQPQHF. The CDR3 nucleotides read TGTGCCAGCCGGGGGGGGTCCAATCAGCCCCAGCATTTT.

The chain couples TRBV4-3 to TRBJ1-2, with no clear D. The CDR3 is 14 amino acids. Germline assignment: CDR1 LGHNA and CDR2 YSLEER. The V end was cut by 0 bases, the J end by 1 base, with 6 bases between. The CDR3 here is CASSQESRNYGYTF. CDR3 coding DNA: TGCGCCAGCAGCCAAGAGTCTCGTAACTATGGCTACACCTTC.

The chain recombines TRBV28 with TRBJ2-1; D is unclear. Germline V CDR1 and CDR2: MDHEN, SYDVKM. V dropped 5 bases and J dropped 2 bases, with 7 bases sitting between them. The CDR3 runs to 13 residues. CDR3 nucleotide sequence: TGTGCCAGCAGTCCCACAGCCTACAATGAGCAGTTCTTC. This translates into CASSPTAYNEQFF.

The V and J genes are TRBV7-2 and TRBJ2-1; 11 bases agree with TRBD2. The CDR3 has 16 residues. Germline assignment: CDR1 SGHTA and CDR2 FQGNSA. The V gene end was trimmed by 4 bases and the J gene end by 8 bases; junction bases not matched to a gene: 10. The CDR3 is CASSSYSGRAVDEQFF. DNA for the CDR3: TGTGCCAGCAGCTCCTATAGCGGGAGGGCCGTAGATGAGCAGTTCTTC.

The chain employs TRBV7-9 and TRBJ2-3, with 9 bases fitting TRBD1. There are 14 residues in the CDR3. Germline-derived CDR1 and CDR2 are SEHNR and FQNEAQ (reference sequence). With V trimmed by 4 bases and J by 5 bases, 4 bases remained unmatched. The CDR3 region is CASSSGTGKDTQYF. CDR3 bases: TGTGCCAGCAGCTCGGGGACAGGGAAAGATACGCAGTATTTT.

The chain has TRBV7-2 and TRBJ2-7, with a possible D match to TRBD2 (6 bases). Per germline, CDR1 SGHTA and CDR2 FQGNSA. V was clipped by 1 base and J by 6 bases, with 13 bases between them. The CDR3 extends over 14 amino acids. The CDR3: CASSLGQRVSEQYF. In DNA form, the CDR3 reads TGTGCCAGCAGCTTAGGGCAGCGGGTTAGCGAGCAGTACTTC.

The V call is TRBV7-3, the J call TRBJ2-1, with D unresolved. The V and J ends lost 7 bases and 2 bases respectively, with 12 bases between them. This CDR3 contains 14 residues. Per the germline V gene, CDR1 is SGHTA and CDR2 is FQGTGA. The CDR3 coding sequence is TGTGCCAGCAAGAGCGACCCCGCCTACAATGAGCAGTTCTTC. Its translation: CASKSDPAYNEQFF.

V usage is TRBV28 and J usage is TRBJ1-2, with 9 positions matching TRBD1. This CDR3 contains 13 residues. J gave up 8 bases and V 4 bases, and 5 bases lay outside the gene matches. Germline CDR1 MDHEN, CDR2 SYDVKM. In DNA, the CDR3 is TGTGCCAGCAGTTCGGGGACAGGGCAGGGCTACACCTTC. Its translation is CASSSGTGQGYTF.

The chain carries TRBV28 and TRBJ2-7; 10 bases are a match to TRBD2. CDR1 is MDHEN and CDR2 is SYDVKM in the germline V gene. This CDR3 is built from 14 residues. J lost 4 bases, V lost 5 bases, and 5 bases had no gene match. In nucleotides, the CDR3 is TGTGCCAGCAGTACACTAGCGGGAAGTTACGAGCAGTACTTC. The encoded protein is CASSTLAGSYEQYF.

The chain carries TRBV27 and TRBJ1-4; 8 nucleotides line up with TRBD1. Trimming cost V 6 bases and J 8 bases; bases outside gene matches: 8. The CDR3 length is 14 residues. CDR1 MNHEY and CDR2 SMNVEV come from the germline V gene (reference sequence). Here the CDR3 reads CASRRTGFGEKLFF. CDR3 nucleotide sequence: TGTGCCAGCAGGAGGACAGGGTTTGGGGAAAAACTGTTTTTT.

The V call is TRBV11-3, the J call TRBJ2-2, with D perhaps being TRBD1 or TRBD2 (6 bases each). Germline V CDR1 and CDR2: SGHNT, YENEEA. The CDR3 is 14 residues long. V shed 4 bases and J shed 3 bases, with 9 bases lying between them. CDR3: CASSSRGDTGELFF. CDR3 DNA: TGTGCCAGCAGCTCAAGGGGGGACACCGGGGAGCTGTTTTTT.

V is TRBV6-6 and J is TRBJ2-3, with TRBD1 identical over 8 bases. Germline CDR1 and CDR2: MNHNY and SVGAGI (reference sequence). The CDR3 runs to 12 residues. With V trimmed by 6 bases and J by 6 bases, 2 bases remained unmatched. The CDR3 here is CASRDRADTQYF. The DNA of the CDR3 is TGTGCCAGCAGGGACAGGGCGGATACGCAGTATTTT.

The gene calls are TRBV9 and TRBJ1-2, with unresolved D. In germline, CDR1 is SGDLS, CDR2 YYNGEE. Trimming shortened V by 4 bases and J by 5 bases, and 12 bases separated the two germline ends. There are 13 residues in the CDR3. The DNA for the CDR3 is TGTGCCAGCAGCCCATCGCGCCAGTATGGCTACACCTTC. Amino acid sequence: CASSPSRQYGYTF.

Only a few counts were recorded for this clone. The CDR3 is CASSSSPTYEQYF. CDR3 coding DNA: TGTGCCAGCTCATCTTCGCCGACCTACGAGCAGTACTTC. The chain is built from TRBV18 and TRBJ2-7; D not resolved. Looked up from germline, CDR1 is KGHSH and CDR2 is LQKENI. The CDR3 totals 13 residues. The V gene lost 5 bases and the J gene lost 2 bases, with 10 bases spanning the gap.